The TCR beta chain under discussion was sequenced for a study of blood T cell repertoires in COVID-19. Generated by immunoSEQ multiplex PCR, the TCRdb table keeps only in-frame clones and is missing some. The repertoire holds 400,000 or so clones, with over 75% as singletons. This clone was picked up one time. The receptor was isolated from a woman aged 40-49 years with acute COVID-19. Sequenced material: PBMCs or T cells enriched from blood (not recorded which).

CDR3 DNA sequence: TGTGCCAGCAGTACGGGAGATACGCAGTATTTT. This encodes CASSTGDTQYF. The J gene is TRBJ2-3, the V gene TRBV6-2 or TRBV6-3, with D uncertain. The CDR3 spans 11 residues. Per germline, CDR1 MNHEY and CDR2 SVGEGT. Trimming cost V 5 bases and J 5 bases, with 5 bases left between them.